The clone carrying this T cell receptor beta chain has a single count. Its antigen remains unknown. It was with a sample-barcoded 5' primer and a J-beta primer mix that a second PCR of about 7 to 12 cycles was run. TCRdb re-called the 5' RACE reads with MiXCR, one entry per CDR3 protein. The table records over a million distinct CDR3 sequences, around 59% of them present only once. The sample is drawn from a study of blood T cells in healthy people across ages. Study-level points and caveats: With age, beta diversity per million T cells declined roughly linearly, significantly by approximately 41.

Germline CDR1 reads SQVTM; CDR2 reads ANQGSEA. The V end lost 3 bases, the J end lost 1 base, and 11 bases lay between the germline ends. The CDR3 has 14 amino acids. Every sample gave at least 6 micrograms of total RNA when it was extracted. Sample: blood. The gene calls are TRBV29-1 and TRBJ2-3; no reliable D call. This clonotype originated in a man aged 18 to 30 in good health. The DNA of the CDR3 is TGCAGCGTTGAGGGCATCGTGGGCACAGATACGCAGTATTTT. This translates into CSVEGIVGTDTQYF.